This TCR beta chain originates from a study of shared clonotypes between healthy human individuals. Study context: A donor's plate count was three for CD4 naive and three for CD4 memory; CD8 naive had two and CD8 memory one.

The germline V and J ends were trimmed by 0 bases and 0 bases, with 7 bases remaining between them. The CDR3 consists of 15 residues. Germline V gene lookup returns CDR1 SGHRS and CDR2 YFSETQ. The table came from immunoSEQ multiplex PCR; TCRdb's copy has only in-frame clones and leaves some out. The sample records 950,000 to 1,100,000 clones, roughly 80% being singletons. Concerning this clone: The sample contains more than one DNA sequence encoding this CDR3.

This receptor was obtained from a man between 18 and 29 years old in good health. What was sequenced was memory CD4+ T cells sorted from blood. As to subset: CD45RA-negative fraction. The V call is TRBV5-1, the J call TRBJ1-5, with D perhaps TRBD1 (6 bases). The CDR3 loop reads CASSLEGVSNQPQHF. CDR3 bases: TGCGCCAGCAGCTTGGAGGGGGTTAGCAATCAGCCCCAGCATTTT.